This TCR beta chain was captured by sequencing in a study of blood T cells in healthy people across ages. This clonotype was seen a few times. Its cognate antigen is unknown. Healthy Russian Caucasian donors spanned ages roughly 6 to 90 years. CDR3 size: 16 residues. The V and J ends lost 4 bases and 7 bases, in that order; junction bases with no gene match: 13. The V gene's germline CDR1 is SGHRS and CDR2 YFSETQ. A J-beta primer mix and a sample-barcoded 5' primer were used in a second PCR of roughly 6 to 11 cycles. TCRdb passed the 5' RACE reads through MiXCR, listing each CDR3 protein once. The table includes under 950,000 distinct CDR3 sequences, around a fifth detected once. Study conclusions and caveats: With naive T cell percentage, TCR beta diversity showed a strong correlation.

The sample was blood. The TCR comes from a man between 70 and 80 years old in good health. The chain couples TRBV5-1 to TRBJ2-5; TRBD1 agrees at 10 bases. The CDR3 DNA is TGCGCCAGCAGCACATCCGGGACAGGGGCCGTAGGGACCCAGTACTTC. Its translation is CASSTSGTGAVGTQYF.